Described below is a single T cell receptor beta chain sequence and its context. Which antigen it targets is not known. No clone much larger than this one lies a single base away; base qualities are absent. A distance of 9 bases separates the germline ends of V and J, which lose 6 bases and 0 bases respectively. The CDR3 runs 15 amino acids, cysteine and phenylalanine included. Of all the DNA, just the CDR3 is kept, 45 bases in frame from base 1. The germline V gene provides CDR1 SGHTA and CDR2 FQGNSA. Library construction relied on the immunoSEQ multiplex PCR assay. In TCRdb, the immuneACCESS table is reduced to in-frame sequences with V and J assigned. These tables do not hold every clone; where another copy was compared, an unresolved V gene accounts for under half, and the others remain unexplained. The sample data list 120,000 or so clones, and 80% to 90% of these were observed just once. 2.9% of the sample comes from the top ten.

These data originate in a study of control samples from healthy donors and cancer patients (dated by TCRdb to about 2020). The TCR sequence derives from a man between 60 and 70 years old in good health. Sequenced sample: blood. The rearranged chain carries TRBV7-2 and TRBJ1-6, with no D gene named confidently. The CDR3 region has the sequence CASSLISSYNSPLHF. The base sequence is TGTGCCAGCAGTTTAATTAGCTCCTATAATTCACCCCTCCACTTT.